These 5 T cell receptor beta chains were all obtained from the same sample, sequenced in a study of T cell responses to AZD1222 COVID-19 vaccine. The repertoire was sequenced with immunoSEQ multiplex PCR; TCRdb's copy has only in-frame clones and lacks some. Of some 80,000 clones listed, about 74% are singletons. The sample was peripheral blood, taken 28 days after the second dose of the MenACWY control vaccine. The source of these receptors is an adult who received the MenACWY meningococcal vaccine as a control.

J is TRBJ1-2 and V is TRBV7-9; no reliable D call. Germline lookup yields CDR1 SEHNR and CDR2 FQNEAQ (reference sequence). The CDR3 loop spans 13 amino acids. V was shortened by 3 bases and J by 4 bases, with 9 bases between the two germline ends. Written as DNA, the CDR3 is TGTGCCAGCAGCTTGGGGTTGGGCTATGGCTACACCTTC. It codes for CASSLGLGYGYTF.

V gene TRBV5-4 combines with J gene TRBJ1-6; D possibly corresponds to TRBD1 (6 bases). The CDR3 is 16 amino acids. Trimming took off 4 bases at V and 7 bases at J, with 18 bases between the two ends. Germline values: CDR1 SGHNT, CDR2 YYREEE (reference sequence). CDR3 amino acids: CASSATGLPKNSPLHF. The CDR3 nucleotides read TGTGCCAGCAGCGCTACAGGGTTACCTAAAAATTCACCCCTCCACTTT.

The gene calls are TRBV25-1 and TRBJ1-2, with 11 nucleotides matching TRBD1. The V segment lost 5 bases and the J segment 6 bases; nucleotides outside the gene matches: 2. Germline CDR1 MGHDK, CDR2 SYGVNS. The CDR3 has 13 amino acids. CDR3: CASSLGQGDGYTF. The CDR3 DNA is TGTGCCAGCAGTTTGGGACAGGGGGATGGCTACACCTTC.

The chain uses TRBV29-1 and TRBJ2-2; the match to TRBD1 covers 7 bases. CDR3 length equals 14 residues. Germline trimming cut 4 bases from V and 5 bases from J; bases unmatched to any gene: 7. CDR1 is SQVTM and CDR2 is ANQGSEA in the germline V gene. The CDR3 here is CSVVGTRGTGELFF. The DNA for the CDR3 is TGCAGCGTTGTGGGGACCAGGGGGACCGGGGAGCTGTTTTTT.

This chain links TRBV6-5 with TRBJ1-2; TRBD1 agrees at 12 bases. The CDR3 consists of 15 residues. The germline gives CDR1 MNHEY, CDR2 SVGAGI. V gave up 7 bases and J gave up 6 bases; unmatched junction bases: 9. The CDR3 spells CASKPARDRGHGYTF. The CDR3 coding sequence is TGTGCCAGCAAACCCGCCCGGGACAGGGGGCATGGCTACACCTTC.